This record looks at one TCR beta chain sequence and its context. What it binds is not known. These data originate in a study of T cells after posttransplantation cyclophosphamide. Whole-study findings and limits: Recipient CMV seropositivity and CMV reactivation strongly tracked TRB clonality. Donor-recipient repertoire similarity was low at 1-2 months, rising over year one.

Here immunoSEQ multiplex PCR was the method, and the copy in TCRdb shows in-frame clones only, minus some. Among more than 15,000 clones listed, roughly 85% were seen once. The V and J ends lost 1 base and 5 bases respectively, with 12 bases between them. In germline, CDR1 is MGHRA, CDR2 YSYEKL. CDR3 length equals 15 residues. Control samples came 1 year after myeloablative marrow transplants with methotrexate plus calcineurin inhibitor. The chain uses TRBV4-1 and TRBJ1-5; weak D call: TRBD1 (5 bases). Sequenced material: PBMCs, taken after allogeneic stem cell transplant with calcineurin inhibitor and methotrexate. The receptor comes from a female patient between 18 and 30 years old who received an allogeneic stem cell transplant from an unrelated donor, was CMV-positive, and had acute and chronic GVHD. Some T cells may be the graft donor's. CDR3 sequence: CASSQALGGDQPQHF. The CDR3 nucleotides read TGCGCCAGCAGCCAAGCACTCGGGGGGGATCAGCCCCAGCATTTT.